The entry below describes one T cell receptor (beta chain). Antigen: not known. The V end was cut by 0 bases, the J end by 0 bases, with 12 bases between. The CDR3 is 16 amino acids. The germline V gene encodes CDR1 SGHRS and CDR2 YFSETQ. Sequenced by immunoSEQ multiplex PCR; TCRdb stores in-frame clones only, minus some. Among around 72,000 clones listed, approximately 92% were seen once. This sample was included in a study of OX40 agonist ivuxolimab in advanced cancers. Study-level information: A partial response was reached by three patients: one with hepatocellular carcinoma and two with cutaneous melanoma. Study-wide points: A proportion of nonresponders additionally exhibited low normalized T-cell clonal expansion. The mean number of expanded clones was higher in CD8+ T cells than in CD4+.

This receptor was taken from an adult with an advanced solid tumor such as melanoma, head and neck, liver or kidney cancer. V usage is TRBV5-1 and J usage is TRBJ2-5; no reliable D call. This specimen consisted of CD4+ or CD8+ T cells sorted from blood, obtained in a trial of the OX40 agonist ivuxolimab. CDR3 DNA: TGCGCCAGCAGCTTGGGGGTCCTTGAGCACCAAGAGACCCAGTACTTC. Translated: CASSLGVLEHQETQYF.